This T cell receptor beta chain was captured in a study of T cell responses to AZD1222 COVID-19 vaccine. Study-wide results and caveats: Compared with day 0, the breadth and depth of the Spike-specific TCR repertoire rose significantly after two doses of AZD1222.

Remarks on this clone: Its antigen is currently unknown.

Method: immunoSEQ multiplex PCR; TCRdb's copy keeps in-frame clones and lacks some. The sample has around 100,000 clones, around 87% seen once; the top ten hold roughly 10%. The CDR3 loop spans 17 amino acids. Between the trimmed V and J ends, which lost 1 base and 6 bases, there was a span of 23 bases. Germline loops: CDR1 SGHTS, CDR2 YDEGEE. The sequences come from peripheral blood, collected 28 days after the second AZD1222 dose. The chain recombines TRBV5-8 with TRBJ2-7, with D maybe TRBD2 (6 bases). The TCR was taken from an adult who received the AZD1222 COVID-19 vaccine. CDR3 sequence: CASSLFNDPAGSPEQYF. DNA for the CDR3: TGTGCCAGCAGCTTGTTTAACGATCCGGCGGGGTCTCCCGAGCAGTACTTC. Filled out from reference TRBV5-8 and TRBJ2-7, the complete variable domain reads EAGVTQSPTHLIKTRGQQATLRCSPISGHTSVYWYQQALGLGLQFLLWYDEGEERNRGNFPPRFSGRQFPNYSSELNVNALELEDSALYLCASSLFNDPAGSPEQYFGPGTRLTVT.